This T cell receptor beta chain was identified in a study of T-cell memory formation after mild COVID-19. TCRdb re-called the 5' RACE reads with MiXCR, one entry per CDR3 protein. This sample carries a few hundred thousand distinct CDR3 sequences, about 22% of them seen once, and the ten largest clones take approximately 8%. In regard to this clonotype: Antigen unknown.

Germline V CDR1 and CDR2: SGHAT, FQNNGV. Trimming shortened V by 0 bases and J by 4 bases, and 12 bases separated the two germline ends. The CDR3 sequence is 15 residues long. The study's findings and limits: Clones contracting over day 15 to 85 were CD4/CD8 balanced, with later expanders leaning CD4+.

This chain connects TRBV11-2 to TRBJ1-1; D is undetermined. This sequence originates from an adult woman who had mild COVID-19 (a few samples of this study predate the infection). Cell type and time point are not known. The sequencing input was PBMCs or a T cell subset sorted from them (not recorded which). The CDR3 is CASSLENGGITEAFF. DNA for the CDR3: TGTGCCAGCAGCTTAGAAAATGGAGGGATCACTGAAGCTTTCTTT.